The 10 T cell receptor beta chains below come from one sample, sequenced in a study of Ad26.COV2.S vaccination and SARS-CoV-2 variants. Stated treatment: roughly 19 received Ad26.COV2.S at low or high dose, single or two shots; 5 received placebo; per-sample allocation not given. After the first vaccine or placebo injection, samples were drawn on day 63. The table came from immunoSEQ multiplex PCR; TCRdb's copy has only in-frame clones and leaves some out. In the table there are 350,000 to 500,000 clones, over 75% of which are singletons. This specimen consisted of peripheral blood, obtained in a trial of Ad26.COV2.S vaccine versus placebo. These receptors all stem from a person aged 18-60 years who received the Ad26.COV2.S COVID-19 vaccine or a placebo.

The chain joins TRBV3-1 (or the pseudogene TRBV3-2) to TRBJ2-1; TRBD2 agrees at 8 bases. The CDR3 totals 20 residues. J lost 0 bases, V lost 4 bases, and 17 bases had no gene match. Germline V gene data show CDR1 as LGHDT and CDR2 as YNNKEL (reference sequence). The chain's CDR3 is CASSPISGVGGFSSYNEQFF. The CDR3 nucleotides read TGTGCCAGCAGCCCAATTAGCGGGGTCGGGGGTTTTAGCTCCTACAATGAGCAGTTCTTC.

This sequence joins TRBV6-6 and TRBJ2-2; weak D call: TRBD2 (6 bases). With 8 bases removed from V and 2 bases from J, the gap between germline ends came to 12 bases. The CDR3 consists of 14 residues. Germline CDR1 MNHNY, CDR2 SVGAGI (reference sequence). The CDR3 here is CASRGTDNTGELFF. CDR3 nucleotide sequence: TGTGCCAGCCGGGGGACGGATAACACCGGGGAGCTGTTTTTT.

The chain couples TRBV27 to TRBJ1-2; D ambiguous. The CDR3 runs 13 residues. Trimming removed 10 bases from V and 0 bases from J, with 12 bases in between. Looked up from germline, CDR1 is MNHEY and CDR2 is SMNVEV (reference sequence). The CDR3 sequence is CATRADSNYGYTF. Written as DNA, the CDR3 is TGTGCCACCCGGGCAGACTCTAACTATGGCTACACCTTC.

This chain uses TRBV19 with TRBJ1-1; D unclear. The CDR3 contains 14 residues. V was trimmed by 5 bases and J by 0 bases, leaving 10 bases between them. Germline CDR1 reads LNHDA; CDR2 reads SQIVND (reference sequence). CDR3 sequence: CASSGNGLNTEAFF. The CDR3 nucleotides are TGTGCCAGTAGTGGTAACGGCTTGAACACTGAAGCTTTCTTT.

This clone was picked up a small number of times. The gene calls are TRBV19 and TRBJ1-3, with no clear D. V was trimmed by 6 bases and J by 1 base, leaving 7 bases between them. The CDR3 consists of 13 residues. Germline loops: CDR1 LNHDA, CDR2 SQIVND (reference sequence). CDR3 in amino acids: CASRISSGNTIYF. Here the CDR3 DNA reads TGTGCCAGTAGGATCAGTTCTGGAAACACCATATATTTT.

This CDR3 is CASSSIPGLKEKLFF. CDR3 coding DNA: TGTGCCAGCAGTTCAATCCCGGGACTAAAGGAAAAACTGTTTTTT. The rearrangement joins TRBV6-5 to TRBJ1-4, with D perhaps matching TRBD1 (5 bases). Germline-derived CDR1 and CDR2 are MNHEY and SVGAGI. The CDR3 consists of 15 residues. The ends were cut back, 4 bases at V and 8 bases at J, with 17 bases in the middle.

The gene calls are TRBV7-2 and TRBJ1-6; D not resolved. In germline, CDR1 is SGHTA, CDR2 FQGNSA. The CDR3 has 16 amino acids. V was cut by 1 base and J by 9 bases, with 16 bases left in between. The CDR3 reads CASSLVGLGMGSPLHF. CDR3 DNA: TGTGCCAGCAGCTTAGTAGGCCTTGGGATGGGTTCACCCCTCCACTTT.

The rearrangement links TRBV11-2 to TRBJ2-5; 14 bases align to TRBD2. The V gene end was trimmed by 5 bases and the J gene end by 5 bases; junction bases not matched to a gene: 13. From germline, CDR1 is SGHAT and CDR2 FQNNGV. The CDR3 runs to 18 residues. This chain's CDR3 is CASSLTGTSGSFEETQYF. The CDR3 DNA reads TGTGCCAGCAGCCTAACCGGGACTAGCGGGAGTTTTGAGGAGACCCAGTACTTC.

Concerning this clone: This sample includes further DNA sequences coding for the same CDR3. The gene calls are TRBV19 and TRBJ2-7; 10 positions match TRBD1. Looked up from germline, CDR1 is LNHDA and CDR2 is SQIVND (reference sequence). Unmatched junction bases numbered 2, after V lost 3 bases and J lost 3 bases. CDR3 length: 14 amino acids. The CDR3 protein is CASSIGQGVYEQYF. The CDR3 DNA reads TGTGCCAGTAGTATTGGACAGGGGGTCTACGAGCAGTACTTC.

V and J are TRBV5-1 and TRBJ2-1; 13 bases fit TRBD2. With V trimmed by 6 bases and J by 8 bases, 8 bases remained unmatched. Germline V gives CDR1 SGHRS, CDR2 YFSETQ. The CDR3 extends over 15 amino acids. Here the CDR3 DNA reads TGCGCCAGCACCTTAGGGACTAGCGGGAACGATGAGCAGTTCTTC. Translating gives CASTLGTSGNDEQFF.